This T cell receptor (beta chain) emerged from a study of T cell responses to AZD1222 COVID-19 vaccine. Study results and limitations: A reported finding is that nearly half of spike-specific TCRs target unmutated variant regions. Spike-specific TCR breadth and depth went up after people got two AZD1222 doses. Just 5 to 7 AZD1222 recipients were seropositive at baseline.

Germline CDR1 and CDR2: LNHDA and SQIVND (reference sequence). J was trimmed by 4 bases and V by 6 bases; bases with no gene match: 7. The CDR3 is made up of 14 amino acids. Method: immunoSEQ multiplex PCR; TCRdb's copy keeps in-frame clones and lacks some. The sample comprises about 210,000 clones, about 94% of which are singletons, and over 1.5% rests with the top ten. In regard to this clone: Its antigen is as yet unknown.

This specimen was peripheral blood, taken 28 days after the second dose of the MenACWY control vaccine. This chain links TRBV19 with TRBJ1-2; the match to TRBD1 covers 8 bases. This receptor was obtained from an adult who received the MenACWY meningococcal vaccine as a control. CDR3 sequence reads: CASRGTGIGYGYTF. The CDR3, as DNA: TGTGCCAGTAGGGGGACAGGCATCGGCTATGGCTACACCTTC.